These 7 T cell receptor beta chains share one sample of origin, sequenced in a study of CD8+CD57+ T cells in acquired aplastic anemia. Genomic DNA, the template, was used for profiling of the TCR beta VDJ and CDR3. TCRdb redid the calling of the reads with MiXCR, one entry per CDR3 protein. Here the sample spans roughly 300,000 distinct CDR3 sequences, around 60% being singletons. Sequences were obtained from sorted CD4+, CD8+, or CD8+CD57+ T cells (not recorded which) from PBMCs. The source is a human donor with severe aplastic anemia or a healthy control (not recorded which).

The chain couples TRBV2 to TRBJ1-1; D gene ambiguous. CDR3 length: 10 residues. Germline-derived CDR1 and CDR2 are SNHLY and FYNNEI. The V end lost 7 bases, the J end lost 7 bases, and 7 bases lay between the germline ends. The CDR3 coding sequence is TGTGCCAGCATGGGCGTTGAAGCTTTCTTT. This translates into CASMGVEAFF.

The chain combines TRBV7-6 with TRBJ2-6, with D perhaps matching TRBD1 or TRBD2 (5 bases each). With 3 bases removed from V and 4 bases from J, the gap between germline ends came to 10 bases. The CDR3 sequence is 15 residues long. Germline values: CDR1 SGHVS, CDR2 FNYEAQ. The CDR3, as DNA: TGTGCCAGCAGCTTCGGCTGGGGGGGGGCCAACGTCCTGACTTTC. It is translated as CASSFGWGGANVLTF. The complete variable domain, with remaining parts taken from reference TRBV7-6 and TRBJ2-6, reads GAGVSQSPRYKVTKRGQDVALRCDPISGHVSLYWYRQALGQGPEFLTYFNYEAQQDKSGLPNDRFSAERPEGSISTLTIQRTEQRDSAMYRCASSFGWGGANVLTFGAGSRLTVL.

This chain links TRBV10-3 with TRBJ2-7; 9 nucleotides line up with TRBD1. The CDR3 consists of 16 residues. The germline V gene has CDR1 ENHRY and CDR2 SYGVKD. V trimming: 0 bases; J trimming: 2 bases; junction bases outside the gene matches: 5. The CDR3, as DNA: TGTGCCATCAGTGAGTCAAAGGGGACAGGGACCTACGAGCAGTACTTC. Translated, it gives CAISESKGTGTYEQYF.

This chain uses TRBV29-1 with TRBJ1-5; D is unclear. This CDR3 has 14 residues. Germline assignment: CDR1 SQVTM and CDR2 ANQGSEA. Trimming took off 0 bases at V and 4 bases at J, with 10 bases between the two ends. The CDR3 coding sequence is TGCAGCGTTGAAGATGGGGAGGGTAATCAGCCCCAGCATTTT. Translating gives CSVEDGEGNQPQHF.

Note on this clonotype: An end of the junction differs from the germline gene, which may be a read error. V is TRBV10-1 and J is TRBJ2-7, with D possibly being TRBD1 or TRBD2 (5 bases each). This CDR3 spans 17 amino acids. CDR1 is WNHNN and CDR2 is SYGVQD in the germline V gene (reference sequence). The CDR3 loop reads CASSRLRSGTNSYEQYF. As DNA, the CDR3 is TGTGCCAGCAGTCGCCTCCGGTCCGGGACCAACTCCTACGAGCAGTACTTC.

As for this clonotype: Since a much larger clone is just one base distant, this may be a read error. This chain connects TRBV7-8 to TRBJ2-5; no firm D call. From germline, CDR1 is SGHVS and CDR2 FQNEAQ. The CDR3 spans 14 residues. The DNA for the CDR3 is TGTGCCAGCAGCTTAGTGGCAGCACAAGAGGCCCAGTACTTC. It translates to CASSLVAAQEAQYF.

V and J are TRBV24-1 and TRBJ2-1, with TRBD2 as a possible D gene (5 bases). This CDR3 region has 13 residues. V was clipped by 4 bases and J by 5 bases, with 8 bases between them. CDR1 and CDR2 (germline): KGHDR, SFDVKD. For the CDR3, the DNA is TGTGCCACCAGTGACCCCGGGGACAATGAGCAGTTCTTC. It is translated as CATSDPGDNEQFF.